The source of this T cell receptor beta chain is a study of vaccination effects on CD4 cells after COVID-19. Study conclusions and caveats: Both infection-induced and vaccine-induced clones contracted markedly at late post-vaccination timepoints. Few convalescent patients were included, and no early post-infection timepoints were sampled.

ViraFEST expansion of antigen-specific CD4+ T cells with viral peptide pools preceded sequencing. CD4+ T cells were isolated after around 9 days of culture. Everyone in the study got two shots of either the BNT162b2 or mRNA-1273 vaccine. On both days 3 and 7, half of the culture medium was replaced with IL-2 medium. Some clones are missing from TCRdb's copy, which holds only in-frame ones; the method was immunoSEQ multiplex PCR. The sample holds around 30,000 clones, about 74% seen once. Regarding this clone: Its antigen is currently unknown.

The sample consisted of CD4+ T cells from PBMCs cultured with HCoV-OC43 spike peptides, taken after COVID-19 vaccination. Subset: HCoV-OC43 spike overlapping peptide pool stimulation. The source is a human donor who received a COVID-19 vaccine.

The CDR3 nucleotides are TGTGCCACCAGCAGAGATCTGGGTCGACAGGGCACTTTC. Its translation: CATSRDLGRQGTF. The chain recombines TRBV15 with TRBJ2-6, with 7 bases lining up with TRBD1. The CDR3 has 13 residues. J was trimmed by 19 bases and V by 0 bases; bases with no gene match: 9. Germline CDR1 is LNHNV and CDR2 is YYDKDF (reference sequence).